The 21 T cell receptor beta chains listed next were all sequenced from one sample in a study of OX40 agonist ivuxolimab in advanced cancers. Assay: immunoSEQ multiplex PCR; the TCRdb copy retains only in-frame clones and omits some. The data show around 74,000 clones, approximately 92% seen once. Source: CD4+ or CD8+ T cells sorted from blood, taken in a trial of the OX40 agonist ivuxolimab. These TCRs come from an adult with an advanced solid tumor such as melanoma, head and neck, liver or kidney cancer.

The V call is TRBV28, the J call TRBJ2-7; D not certain. The V end lost 1 base, the J end lost 5 bases, and 6 bases lay between the germline ends. Germline loops: CDR1 MDHEN, CDR2 SYDVKM. The CDR3 contains 12 residues. CDR3 protein: CASSLSIHEQYF. Here the CDR3 DNA reads TGTGCCAGCAGTTTATCTATTCACGAGCAGTACTTC.

The genes are TRBV4-3 and TRBJ2-3; 10 bases are shared with TRBD2. Looked up from germline, CDR1 is LGHNA and CDR2 is YSLEER. V gave up 3 bases and J gave up 3 bases; unmatched junction bases: 0. The CDR3 has 14 amino acids. CDR3 bases: TGCGCCAGCAGCCAGGGACTAGCGACAGATACGCAGTATTTT. Amino acid sequence: CASSQGLATDTQYF.

The CDR3 spells CASSELVLGTGELFF. As DNA, the CDR3 is TGCGCCAGCAGTGAACTGGTGCTAGGCACCGGGGAGCTGTTTTTT. The chain links TRBV10-2 to TRBJ2-2; no reliable D call. CDR3 length: 15 residues. Germline values: CDR1 WSHSY, CDR2 SAAADI. Between the trimmed V and J ends, which lost 3 bases and 4 bases, there was a span of 12 bases.

This chain links TRBV10-3 with TRBJ1-2; a weak D match, TRBD1 (5 bases). The CDR3 length is 14 residues. V lost 3 bases and J lost 4, with 12 bases in between. CDR1 ENHRY and CDR2 SYGVKD come from the germline V gene. The CDR3 loop reads CAISEDRYRYGYTF. The CDR3 DNA reads TGTGCCATCAGTGAAGACAGATACCGCTATGGCTACACCTTC.

This clone was picked up a small number of times. This chain joins TRBV11-3 and TRBJ1-5; no firm D call. Trimming shortened V by 6 bases and J by 7 bases, and 16 bases separated the two germline ends. The CDR3 contains 14 residues. Per germline, CDR1 SGHNT and CDR2 YENEEA. CDR3 sequence: CASRVNLARQPQHF. CDR3 sequence (DNA): TGTGCCAGCAGAGTAAACCTGGCAAGACAGCCCCAGCATTTT.

V and J are TRBV4-1 and TRBJ2-3; D is uncertain. The CDR3 loop spans 14 amino acids. Trimming pared 0 bases from V and 7 bases from J, leaving 11 bases between. Germline loops: CDR1 MGHRA, CDR2 YSYEKL. The CDR3 nucleotides are TGCGCCAGCAGCCAAGATATAAGGCGGCATACGCAGTATTTT. It specifies CASSQDIRRHTQYF.

J is TRBJ2-3 and V is TRBV9; 7 positions agree with TRBD2. CDR1 is SGDLS, CDR2 YYNGEE, per germline. CDR3 length: 15 residues. V trimming: 5 bases; J trimming: 2 bases; junction bases outside the gene matches: 8. The CDR3 here is CASSQVGGSTDTQYF. CDR3 nucleotide sequence: TGTGCCAGCAGTCAAGTGGGGGGGTCCACAGATACGCAGTATTTT.

The V call is TRBV19, the J call TRBJ2-7; 8 positions agree with TRBD1. Germline V gives CDR1 LNHDA, CDR2 SQIVND (reference sequence). Unmatched junction bases numbered 9, after V lost 6 bases and J lost 2 bases. The CDR3 contains 15 residues. The CDR3 reads CASSDPGGAAYEQYF. The CDR3 nucleotides read TGTGCCAGTAGCGATCCAGGGGGCGCGGCCTACGAGCAGTACTTC. Full variable domain (missing parts from reference TRBV19 and TRBJ2-7): DGGITQSPKYLFRKEGQNVTLSCEQNLNHDAMYWYRQDPGQGLRLIYYSQIVNDFQKGDIAEGYSVSREKKESFPLTVTSAQKNPTAFYLCASSDPGGAAYEQYFGPGTRLTVT.

The rearrangement uses TRBV5-1 and TRBJ2-3; no reliable D call. The CDR3 totals 14 residues. V was clipped by 0 bases and J by 2 bases, with 7 bases between them. From germline, CDR1 is SGHRS and CDR2 YFSETQ. The CDR3, as DNA: TGCGCCAGCAGCTTGGGCCAACTCACAGATACGCAGTATTTT. This encodes CASSLGQLTDTQYF.

This chain links TRBV19 with TRBJ2-1; 8 nucleotides line up with TRBD2. CDR3 length equals 15 residues. Unmatched junction bases numbered 5, after V lost 1 base and J lost 6 bases. Germline assignment: CDR1 LNHDA and CDR2 SQIVND (reference sequence). CDR3 coding DNA: TGTGCCAGTAGTATAGCGACTAGCGCCGTCAATGAGCAGTTCTTC. Protein: CASSIATSAVNEQFF. The full variable domain, its missing parts supplied by reference TRBV19 and TRBJ2-1, is DGGITQSPKYLFRKEGQNVTLSCEQNLNHDAMYWYRQDPGQGLRLIYYSQIVNDFQKGDIAEGYSVSREKKESFPLTVTSAQKNPTAFYLCASSIATSAVNEQFFGPGTRLTVL.

V usage is TRBV18 and J usage is TRBJ2-5; TRBD1 is a possible D gene (6 bases). This CDR3 region has 14 residues. The V end lost 2 bases, the J end lost 7 bases, and 14 bases lay between the germline ends. In germline, CDR1 is KGHSH, CDR2 LQKENI. CDR3 residues: CASSPSGGAGTQYF. The CDR3 DNA is TGTGCCAGCTCACCATCTGGGGGCGCCGGGACCCAGTACTTC.

V gene TRBV6-5 combines with J gene TRBJ1-4; possible D gene TRBD1, 5 bases. The germline V and J ends were trimmed by 0 bases and 6 bases, with 11 bases remaining between them. Germline lookup yields CDR1 MNHEY and CDR2 SVGAGI. The CDR3 is made up of 15 amino acids. The CDR3 is CASSYSPGRDEKLFF. For the CDR3, the DNA is TGTGCCAGCAGTTACTCGCCAGGGAGGGATGAAAAACTGTTTTTT.

The chain couples TRBV6-6 to TRBJ2-5, with 10 bases matching TRBD2. V lost 2 bases, J lost 5 bases, and 8 bases stayed unmatched. Germline assignment: CDR1 MNHNY and CDR2 SVGAGI (reference sequence). This CDR3 region has 16 residues. The DNA for the CDR3 is TGTGCCAGCAGTTACCCCATGGGACTAGCGTTGGAGACCCAGTACTTC. Amino acid sequence: CASSYPMGLALETQYF.

This chain uses TRBV6-5 with TRBJ2-7; D possibly corresponds to TRBD1 (6 bases). Germline values: CDR1 MNHEY, CDR2 SVGAGI. The CDR3 is 14 residues long. V was pared by 2 bases and J by 2 bases, with 10 bases between. The CDR3 here is CASSYRDKTYEQYF. CDR3 nucleotide sequence: TGTGCCAGCAGTTACAGGGACAAAACCTACGAGCAGTACTTC.

The chain joins TRBV6-5 to TRBJ1-1; 7 nucleotides agree with TRBD1. Germline V gene lookup returns CDR1 MNHEY and CDR2 SVGAGI. The CDR3 sequence is 15 residues long. V shed 5 bases, J shed 4 bases, and the junction held 10 bases outside the gene matches. The CDR3 here is CASSRPTGLGTEAFF. CDR3 nucleotides: TGTGCCAGCAGTCGCCCGACAGGGCTGGGCACTGAAGCTTTCTTT.

The V and J genes are TRBV28 and TRBJ2-5; TRBD1 matches at 7 bases. This CDR3 is 14 amino acids long. CDR1 and CDR2 from the germline V gene are MDHEN and SYDVKM. V dropped 2 bases and J dropped 4; count of bases not matched to a gene: 4. The CDR3 nucleotides read TGTGCCAGCAGTTTACCCAGGGGGATAGAGACCCAGTACTTC. It codes for CASSLPRGIETQYF.

The V and J genes are TRBV6-6 and TRBJ2-2; D is perhaps TRBD1 (5 bases). Germline loops: CDR1 MNHNY, CDR2 SVGAGI (reference sequence). CDR3 size: 15 residues. Trimming stripped 6 bases from V and 0 bases from J, with 11 bases between. In DNA, the CDR3 is TGTGCCAGCAGCCCCCGACAGTCGAACACCGGGGAGCTGTTTTTT. Its protein is CASSPRQSNTGELFF.

The genes are TRBV5-6 and TRBJ2-7; D perhaps matches TRBD2 (5 bases). V gave up 1 base and J gave up 5 bases, with 16 bases separating them. Per germline, CDR1 SGHDT and CDR2 YYEEEE. The CDR3 spans 15 residues. The CDR3: CASSLYSGIVHEQYF. CDR3 DNA sequence: TGTGCCAGCAGCTTGTATTCCGGGATCGTACACGAGCAGTACTTC.

V usage is TRBV19 and J usage is TRBJ2-5, with 10 bases that match TRBD1. The CDR3 extends over 15 amino acids. The V and J ends lost 3 bases and 6 bases, in that order; junction bases with no gene match: 7. CDR1 and CDR2 (germline): LNHDA, SQIVND (reference sequence). Here the CDR3 DNA reads TGTGCCAGTAGTATTGAGACAGGGGGCCCAAAGACCCAGTACTTC. Its protein product is CASSIETGGPKTQYF.

The chain is built from TRBV19 and TRBJ1-2, with D hard to call. CDR1 and CDR2 (germline): LNHDA, SQIVND (reference sequence). V was cut by 5 bases and J by 4 bases, with 14 bases left in between. CDR3 size: 14 residues. The CDR3 sequence is CASSPSGRSYGYTF. The CDR3 DNA reads as TGTGCCAGTAGTCCCTCGGGGAGAAGCTATGGCTACACCTTC. The whole variable domain, filled in from reference TRBV19 and TRBJ1-2, reads DGGITQSPKYLFRKEGQNVTLSCEQNLNHDAMYWYRQDPGQGLRLIYYSQIVNDFQKGDIAEGYSVSREKKESFPLTVTSAQKNPTAFYLCASSPSGRSYGYTFGSGTRLTVV.

This clone was seen only once. The chain carries TRBV6-6 and TRBJ1-5; maybe TRBD1 (6 bases). This CDR3 spans 13 amino acids. Germline V gene lookup returns CDR1 MNHNY and CDR2 SVGAGI (reference sequence). The V end lost 4 bases, the J end lost 3 bases, and 7 bases lay between the germline ends. The CDR3 protein is CASSSGDNQPQHF. In DNA form, the CDR3 reads TGTGCCAGCAGTTCAGGGGACAATCAGCCCCAGCATTTT.